The TCR beta chain under discussion was sequenced for a study of regulatory T cells in long-lasting Graves disease. Whole-study results and caveats: Persistent Graves' patients showed reduced TCR diversity versus newly diagnosed patients.

Building the TCR beta libraries relied on iRepertoire HTBI primers, and CDR3 regions underwent Arm-PCR. TCRdb reprocessed the multiplex PCR reads with MiXCR, giving one entry per CDR3 protein. This sample has roughly 430,000 distinct CDR3 sequences, with roughly a fifth found just once. V shed 6 bases and J shed 5 bases, with 13 bases lying between them. Germline V gives CDR1 MNHEY, CDR2 SMNVEV (reference sequence). The CDR3 is 13 residues long. This clonotype came up many times. Its antigen remains unidentified. Noted time point: persistent/refractory GD, antithyroid drugs over 5 years with positive TRAb. PBMCs were the source of the RNA used for TCR sequencing.

Sequenced material: peripheral blood mononuclear cells (PBMCs), taken when the disease was refractory, from a patient treated with antithyroid drugs. This clonotype was sampled from a female donor with Graves disease. The chain uses TRBV27 and TRBJ2-5, with D uncertain. CDR3 in amino acids: CASRNGAMETQYF. CDR3 DNA sequence: TGTGCCAGCAGAAACGGAGCGATGGAGACCCAGTACTTC.